The 3 T cell receptor beta chains given below trace back to one sample, sequenced in a study of response to subunit inactivated influenza vaccine. From the RT-PCR reads, TCRdb called clonotypes with MiXCR, one entry per CDR3 protein. The sample has hundreds of thousands of distinct CDR3 sequences; approximately 7.6% are singletons. This specimen was PBMCs from blood, taken less than 25 months after vaccination. The receptors derive from a man aged 50 to 75 who received an inactivated influenza vaccine.

This clonotype was counted a few times. V and J are TRBV20-1 and TRBJ2-5; 8 bases map to TRBD2. With 3 bases clipped from V and 6 bases from J, the junction kept 9 bases outside the gene matches. This CDR3 spans 14 amino acids. Germline V gene data show CDR1 as DFQATT and CDR2 as SNEGSKA (reference sequence). CDR3 DNA: TGCAGTGCTAGCCCAGCGGGAGTTTTGCAGACCCAGTACTTC. Protein: CSASPAGVLQTQYF.

This clonotype was detected only a few times. CDR3 sequence: CASSFRERSPGELFF. CDR3 DNA sequence: TGTGCCAGCAGCTTCAGGGAAAGGTCGCCCGGGGAGCTGTTTTTT. The V gene is TRBV7-8, the J gene TRBJ2-2; D is perhaps TRBD1 (5 bases). The germline V gene has CDR1 SGHVS and CDR2 FQNEAQ. V dropped 3 bases and J dropped 6 bases, with 14 bases sitting between them. This CDR3 has 15 amino acids. The variable domain in full, completed from reference TRBV7-8 and TRBJ2-2, reads GAGVSQSPRYKVAKRGQDVALRCDPISGHVSLFWYQQALGQGPEFLTYFQNEAQLDKSGLPSDRFFAERPEGSVSTLKIQRTQQEDSAVYLCASSFRERSPGELFFGEGSRLTVL.

This chain connects TRBV9 to TRBJ1-1; D call uncertain. The ends were cut back, 3 bases at V and 7 bases at J, with 19 bases in the middle. There are 15 residues in the CDR3. Germline values: CDR1 SGDLS, CDR2 YYNGEE. The CDR3 here is CASSEGGAPRGEAFF. The CDR3 coding sequence is TGTGCCAGCAGCGAGGGCGGAGCTCCCCGAGGTGAAGCTTTCTTT.